The 17 T cell receptor beta chains below all came from one sample that was sequenced in a study of cytomegalovirus exposure and HLA in healthy donors. The study ran its PCR with 60 Vbeta and 13 Jbeta primers. The method was immunoSEQ multiplex PCR; TCRdb's version includes in-frame clones alone and lacks a portion of them. This sample has fewer than 150,000 clones, with approximately 72% found just once. Sequenced sample: PBMCs. The source is a man between 60 and 75 years old in good health and CMV-seropositive.

The rearrangement joins TRBV6-1 to TRBJ2-7, with 10 bases that match TRBD2. This CDR3 has 16 amino acids. Trimming cost V 1 base and J 6 bases; bases outside gene matches: 9. CDR1 is MNHNS and CDR2 is SASEGT in the germline V gene. The CDR3, as DNA: TGTGCCAGCAGTGAAGGCCTAGCGGGAGCGGGCTTCGAGCAGTACTTC. The encoded protein is CASSEGLAGAGFEQYF.

J is TRBJ2-5 and V is TRBV9; D is unclear. The germline gives CDR1 SGDLS, CDR2 YYNGEE. Trimming took 0 bases from V and 2 from J, leaving 5 bases between them. CDR3 length equals 13 residues. The CDR3 spells CASSVEQQETQYF. The DNA for the CDR3 is TGTGCCAGCAGCGTAGAACAGCAAGAGACCCAGTACTTC.

The V and J genes are TRBV10-3 and TRBJ2-3; no clear D. Germline CDR1 ENHRY, CDR2 SYGVKD. Between the trimmed V and J ends, which lost 4 bases and 5 bases, there was a span of 7 bases. CDR3 size: 12 residues. Written as DNA, the CDR3 is TGTGCCATCAGTGGAGGATTAGATACGCAGTATTTT. Translated, it gives CAISGGLDTQYF.

This chain connects TRBV2 to TRBJ1-1; 8 nucleotides match TRBD1. CDR3 length: 15 residues. J was trimmed by 0 bases and V by 8 bases; bases with no gene match: 8. Germline V gene data show CDR1 as SNHLY and CDR2 as FYNNEI. CDR3 DNA sequence: TGTGCCAGCGGTTCGAGACAGGGGTTGAACACTGAAGCTTTCTTT. Its translation is CASGSRQGLNTEAFF.

The chain links TRBV7-2 to TRBJ2-1, with 10 bases aligning to TRBD2. V shed 4 bases, J shed 10 bases, and the junction held 7 bases outside the gene matches. The CDR3 length is 14 residues. CDR1 and CDR2 from the germline V gene are SGHTA and FQGNSA. The CDR3 protein is CASSYIAGGGEQFF. The CDR3 DNA reads as TGTGCCAGCAGCTACATAGCGGGGGGCGGCGAGCAGTTCTTC.

This chain joins TRBV5-5 and TRBJ1-3, with D possibly being TRBD1 (5 bases). With 4 bases removed from V and 1 base from J, the gap between germline ends came to 15 bases. Germline loops: CDR1 SGHKS, CDR2 YYEKEE (reference sequence). The CDR3 sequence is 16 residues long. The CDR3 region is CASSTGWGGSGNTIYF. Written as DNA, the CDR3 is TGTGCCAGCAGCACCGGATGGGGGGGATCTGGAAACACCATATATTTT.

The CDR3 is CASSQDRAGNTEAFF. The CDR3 DNA reads as TGTGCCAGCAGCCAAGACAGGGCGGGGAACACTGAAGCTTTCTTT. The rearrangement joins TRBV7-9 to TRBJ1-1; 7 bases align to TRBD1. V dropped 5 bases and J dropped 1; count of bases not matched to a gene: 7. This CDR3 is 15 amino acids long. Germline CDR1 and CDR2: SEHNR and FQNEAQ (reference sequence).

The chain carries TRBV7-8 and TRBJ2-2, with TRBD1 as a possible D gene (6 bases). The CDR3 runs 17 residues. Trimming removed 0 bases from V and 3 bases from J, with 14 bases in between. CDR1 and CDR2 from the germline V gene are SGHVS and FQNEAQ. This CDR3 is CASSLASGARYTGELFF. The CDR3 DNA follows: TGTGCCAGCAGCTTAGCGTCAGGGGCCCGTTACACCGGGGAGCTGTTTTTT.

V usage is TRBV7-2 and J usage is TRBJ1-2, with 7 bases lining up with TRBD1. CDR3 length equals 12 residues. The J segment lost 7 bases and the V segment lost 2 bases, leaving 1 base of the junction unmatched. The germline V gene encodes CDR1 SGHTA and CDR2 FQGNSA. Written as DNA, the CDR3 is TGTGCCAGCAGCTTAACAGGGGCTGGCTACACCTTC. As protein: CASSLTGAGYTF.

This sequence joins TRBV18 and TRBJ2-2, with 12 bases lining up with TRBD2. This CDR3 is 15 amino acids long. The V gene end was trimmed by 5 bases and the J gene end by 3 bases; junction bases not matched to a gene: 1. Germline CDR1 KGHSH, CDR2 LQKENI. Here the CDR3 reads CASSGLAGYTGELFF. CDR3 bases: TGTGCCAGCTCAGGACTAGCGGGGTACACCGGGGAGCTGTTTTTT.

V usage is TRBV4-2 and J usage is TRBJ2-1, with 9 bases fitting TRBD2. The CDR3 length is 15 residues. CDR1 and CDR2 (germline): LGHNA, YNFKEQ. J gave up 5 bases and V 0 bases, and 2 bases lay outside the gene matches. CDR3 loop: CASSQDEREDNEQFF. The CDR3 nucleotides read TGTGCCAGCAGCCAAGATGAGCGGGAGGACAATGAGCAGTTCTTC.

V and J are TRBV5-6 and TRBJ2-3; TRBD2 aligns across 9 bases. Trimming removed 4 bases from V and 7 bases from J; junction bases left unmatched: 16. The CDR3 totals 17 residues. CDR1 and CDR2 (germline): SGHDT, YYEEEE. The CDR3 sequence: CASSPGTRASGTYTQYF. In nucleotides, the CDR3 is TGTGCCAGCAGCCCGGGGACCCGGGCTAGCGGGACGTATACGCAGTATTTT.

The CDR3 coding sequence is TGCGCCAGCACTCTGGACCAACAAGGGGGTACGCAGTATTTT. Translating it yields CASTLDQQGGTQYF. The rearrangement joins TRBV5-1 to TRBJ2-3, with D possibly TRBD1 on 6 matching bases. Trimming stripped 6 bases from V and 8 bases from J, with 19 bases between. In germline, CDR1 is SGHRS, CDR2 YFSETQ. The CDR3 length is 14 residues.

The chain links TRBV10-2 to TRBJ2-1; 9 nucleotides agree with TRBD2. With 6 bases clipped from V and 0 bases from J, the junction kept 0 bases outside the gene matches. In germline, CDR1 is WSHSY, CDR2 SAAADI. The CDR3 has 14 residues. CDR3 sequence reads: CASRLAGSYNEQFF. In DNA form, the CDR3 reads TGCGCCAGCAGACTAGCGGGCTCCTACAATGAGCAGTTCTTC.

V gene TRBV6-5 combines with J gene TRBJ1-1; D uncertain. Germline-derived CDR1 and CDR2 are MNHEY and SVGAGI. The V and J ends lost 0 bases and 6 bases respectively, with 14 bases between them. The CDR3 runs 15 residues. The CDR3 spells CASSYSNRQSAEAFF. For the CDR3, the DNA is TGTGCCAGCAGTTACTCGAACCGCCAGAGCGCTGAAGCTTTCTTT.

The chain is built from TRBV9 and TRBJ2-2; no reliable D call. V lost 5 bases, J lost 6 bases, and 11 bases lay in between. Per germline, CDR1 SGDLS and CDR2 YYNGEE. The CDR3 is 13 residues long. The CDR3 is CASSLDWAGELFF. The CDR3 nucleotides are TGTGCCAGCAGTTTAGACTGGGCCGGGGAGCTGTTTTTT.

This clone turned up a few times. Other DNA sequences in this sample translate to the same CDR3. The chain uses TRBV18 and TRBJ1-5, with TRBD1 identical over 8 bases. The CDR3 loop spans 14 amino acids. V lost 3 bases and J lost 6; bases outside the gene matches: 4. Germline V gives CDR1 KGHSH, CDR2 LQKENI. In DNA form, the CDR3 reads TGTGCCAGCTCACCTCAGGGGGCGGGTCAGCCCCAGCATTTT. Protein: CASSPQGAGQPQHF.